These 30 T cell receptor beta chains were all obtained from the same sample, sequenced in a study of PD-1 blockade in classical Hodgkin lymphoma. Repertoires were generated with immunoSEQ multiplex PCR, while TCRdb's copy carries only in-frame clones and drops some. The table lists 100,000 or so clones, roughly 89% of them singletons, with under 8% in the top ten. Brentuximab vedotin exposure varied among the patients, all of whom had relapsed after autologous stem cell transplantation. The sequencing here drew on peripheral blood mononuclear cells (PBMCs), taken before the second cycle of nivolumab. The source is a human donor with classical Hodgkin lymphoma.

This clone appeared a single time. This rearrangement joins TRBV7-9 to TRBJ2-1; D gene unclear. V gave up 3 bases and J gave up 9 bases, with 9 bases separating them. CDR1 SEHNR and CDR2 FQNEAQ come from the germline V gene (reference sequence). This CDR3 is built from 12 residues. The CDR3 nucleotides are TGTGCCAGCAGCTTTGTTGGTGGTGAGCAGTTCTTC. This gives the protein CASSFVGGEQFF.

V gene TRBV7-6 combines with J gene TRBJ2-7; either TRBD1 or TRBD2 may supply D (5 bases each). V was pared by 6 bases and J by 1 base, with 16 bases between. Germline CDR1 is SGHVS and CDR2 is FNYEAQ. The CDR3 is 15 residues long. In DNA, the CDR3 is TGTGCCAGCAGTCATAGACCGGGACGGTCCTACGAGCAGTACTTC. Its translation is CASSHRPGRSYEQYF.

This chain links TRBV6-6 with TRBJ2-3, with 7 bases aligning to TRBD1. After removal of 5 bases from V and 8 bases from J, the junction contained 13 bases not matched to a gene. Germline V CDR1 and CDR2: MNHNY, SVGAGI (reference sequence). The CDR3 is 15 amino acids. The CDR3 protein is CASSDFGTDVGTQYF. The CDR3 DNA is TGTGCCAGCAGTGACTTTGGGACAGACGTCGGTACGCAGTATTTT.

The CDR3 sequence is CAYRQVEQYF. Written as DNA, the CDR3 is TGTGCCTACCGACAGGTGGAGCAGTACTTC. The rearrangement uses TRBV30 and TRBJ2-7; possibly TRBD1 for D (6 bases). In germline, CDR1 is GTSNPN, CDR2 SVGIG (reference sequence). The CDR3 runs to 10 residues. Trimming cost V 7 bases and J 7 bases, with 11 bases left between them.

The chain carries TRBV5-6 and TRBJ1-2; 7 nucleotides agree with TRBD1. The V and J ends lost 5 bases and 3 bases, in that order; junction bases with no gene match: 4. The germline gives CDR1 SGHDT, CDR2 YYEEEE. This CDR3 comprises 13 residues. The CDR3 loop is CASRLDRDYGYTF. The CDR3 DNA reads as TGTGCCAGCAGACTTGACAGGGACTATGGCTACACCTTC.

V and J are TRBV9 and TRBJ2-3; tentative D call: TRBD1 (6 bases). Trimming shortened V by 1 base and J by 4 bases, and 13 bases separated the two germline ends. Looked up from germline, CDR1 is SGDLS and CDR2 is YYNGEE. The length of the CDR3 is 15 residues. In DNA form, the CDR3 reads TGTGCCAGCAGCGTACTAGGACAGCAGGCAGATACGCAGTATTTT. It is translated as CASSVLGQQADTQYF.

This clone has a handful of counts. The V gene is TRBV19, the J gene TRBJ2-1; D gene ambiguous. This CDR3 has 16 amino acids. V was clipped by 5 bases and J by 7 bases, with 21 bases between them. In germline, CDR1 is LNHDA, CDR2 SQIVND (reference sequence). The CDR3 sequence: CASSPIVFGTRNEQFF. The CDR3 DNA follows: TGTGCCAGTAGTCCTATCGTCTTTGGAACCCGAAATGAGCAGTTCTTC.

The chain is built from TRBV18 and TRBJ1-5, with a possible D match to TRBD1 (5 bases). Germline CDR1 KGHSH, CDR2 LQKENI. The CDR3 sequence is 19 residues long. V was clipped by 5 bases and J by 0 bases, with 23 bases between them. DNA of the CDR3: TGTGCCAGCTCAGCAACGGGTCCCCTACCAGGGTCTAGCAATCAGCCCCAGCATTTT. It specifies CASSATGPLPGSSNQPQHF. Looking up the rest from reference TRBV18 and TRBJ1-5 gives the full variable domain: NAGVMQNPRHLVRRRGQEARLRCSPMKGHSHVYWYRQLPEEGLKFMVYLQKENIIDESGMPKERFSAEFPKEGPSILRIQQVVRGDSAAYFCASSATGPLPGSSNQPQHFGDGTRLSIL.

Here the CDR3 DNA reads TGTGCCAGCACCCCTATGGGCGCAGGGCCCTACGAGCAGTACTTC. As protein: CASTPMGAGPYEQYF. This sequence joins TRBV6-1 and TRBJ2-7, with D perhaps TRBD1 (5 bases). The CDR3 totals 15 residues. Germline CDR1 MNHNS, CDR2 SASEGT. V dropped 7 bases and J dropped 2 bases, with 18 bases sitting between them.

The chain couples TRBV16 to TRBJ1-2; 7 nucleotides match TRBD1. The junction had 6 bases not matched to a gene; V was cut back by 2 bases and J by 0 bases. The CDR3 has 16 residues. Germline lookup yields CDR1 KGHSY and CDR2 FQNENV. CDR3 coding DNA: TGTGCCAGCAGCCAAACCCGGGACAGCCCTAACTATGGCTACACCTTC. Translation gives CASSQTRDSPNYGYTF.

The rearrangement uses TRBV6-1 and TRBJ1-5; no firm D call. This CDR3 has 14 residues. In germline, CDR1 is MNHNS, CDR2 SASEGT. The ends were cut back, 4 bases at V and 2 bases at J, with 9 bases in the middle. Here the CDR3 DNA reads TGTGCCAGCAGTGTATTTGCTGGCAATCAGCCCCAGCATTTT. Its protein product is CASSVFAGNQPQHF.

This clone was seen a single time. The chain couples TRBV4-2 to TRBJ2-7, with a weak D call TRBD2 (6 bases). Germline V lookup: CDR1 LGHNA, CDR2 YNFKEQ. Deletions cut 4 bases from V and 2 bases from J, with 12 bases between. The CDR3 runs to 14 residues. The CDR3 DNA is TGTGCCAGCAGCCCCTGGAGGGTCCCCTACGAGCAGTACTTC. Translating it yields CASSPWRVPYEQYF.

The chain carries TRBV6-5 and TRBJ2-7; no reliable D call. The CDR3 runs 14 residues. The ends were cut back, 5 bases at V and 1 base at J, with 12 bases in the middle. CDR1 is MNHEY, CDR2 SVGAGI, per germline. The CDR3 loop reads CASSDWVQSYEQYF. As DNA, the CDR3 is TGTGCCAGCAGTGATTGGGTCCAATCCTACGAGCAGTACTTC.

This chain uses TRBV12-5 with TRBJ2-6, with a possible D match to TRBD1 (5 bases). V lost 4 bases to trimming and J lost 5 bases, with 21 bases between them. Germline V gene data show CDR1 as LGHNT and CDR2 as FRNRAP. The length of the CDR3 is 18 residues. This CDR3 reads CASGYLNAGQSRANVLTF. CDR3 coding DNA: TGTGCTAGTGGTTATTTAAATGCAGGACAAAGTCGGGCCAACGTCCTGACTTTC.

The chain joins TRBV6-1 to TRBJ2-3, with TRBD2 as a possible D gene (6 bases). The V gene lost 9 bases and the J gene lost 4 bases, with 17 bases spanning the gap. This CDR3 is built from 14 residues. CDR1 is MNHNS, CDR2 SASEGT, per germline. The CDR3 coding sequence is TGTGCCAGGGGGAGCACAGGCGGGGCAGATACGCAGTATTTT. Protein sequence: CARGSTGGADTQYF.

This chain connects TRBV27 to TRBJ1-1, with 8 bases lining up with TRBD1. With 10 bases clipped from V and 0 bases from J, the junction kept 4 bases outside the gene matches. The length of the CDR3 is 13 residues. CDR1 and CDR2 (germline): MNHEY, SMNVEV (reference sequence). The CDR3 region is CATLGQVNTEAFF. The CDR3 nucleotides are TGTGCCACCCTGGGACAGGTGAACACTGAAGCTTTCTTT.

The chain joins TRBV7-9 to TRBJ2-1, with TRBD2 matching over 9 bases. Per germline, CDR1 SEHNR and CDR2 FQNEAQ (reference sequence). Trimming removed 10 bases from V and 5 bases from J; junction bases left unmatched: 12. The CDR3 has 15 residues. CDR3: CAKSDSGGGDNEQFF. The CDR3 coding sequence is TGTGCCAAGAGCGATAGCGGGGGCGGGGACAATGAGCAGTTCTTC.

V gene TRBV9 combines with J gene TRBJ1-6; possibly TRBD1 for D (5 bases). The CDR3 has 15 amino acids. The germline V gene has CDR1 SGDLS and CDR2 YYNGEE. Deletions cut 3 bases from V and 7 bases from J, with 14 bases between. The CDR3 loop is CASSENVGGNSPLHF. The CDR3 nucleotides read TGTGCCAGCAGCGAAAACGTGGGGGGAAATTCACCCCTCCACTTT.

This chain uses TRBV19 with TRBJ1-4; D is unclear. Germline assignment: CDR1 LNHDA and CDR2 SQIVND (reference sequence). The CDR3 is 12 amino acids. V lost 4 bases and J lost 6, with 6 bases in between. The CDR3 spells CASSRGYEKLFF. CDR3 coding DNA: TGTGCCAGTAGTAGAGGGTATGAAAAACTGTTTTTT.

The CDR3 DNA is TGTGCCAGCAGCCCAGGAATCGGGACAGGGGGCAGGAACACTGAAGCTTTCTTT. It encodes CASSPGIGTGGRNTEAFF. V usage is TRBV7-2 and J usage is TRBJ1-1; 12 positions agree with TRBD1. V lost 5 bases, J lost 1 base, and 11 bases stayed unmatched. This CDR3 region has 18 residues. Looked up from germline, CDR1 is SGHTA and CDR2 is FQGNSA.

The chain has TRBV5-1 and TRBJ1-1; tentatively, D is TRBD1 (6 bases). Germline assignment: CDR1 SGHRS and CDR2 YFSETQ. The CDR3 runs to 14 residues. V was cut by 4 bases and J by 2 bases, with 12 bases left in between. DNA of the CDR3: TGCGCCAGCAGCCCCCGGACAGCTAACACTGAAGCTTTCTTT. It codes for CASSPRTANTEAFF.

The V and J genes are TRBV15 and TRBJ2-3; a possible D gene is TRBD2 (6 bases). V lost 0 bases and J lost 1, with 14 bases in between. In germline, CDR1 is LNHNV, CDR2 YYDKDF (reference sequence). This CDR3 is built from 17 residues. CDR3 sequence: CATSRDGRGLGTDTQYF. The CDR3 coding sequence is TGTGCCACCAGCAGAGATGGGCGGGGACTGGGCACAGATACGCAGTATTTT.

The V and J genes are TRBV7-6 and TRBJ2-7, with D hard to call. Trimming cost V 5 bases and J 12 bases, with 14 bases left between them. This CDR3 region has 11 residues. Per germline, CDR1 SGHVS and CDR2 FNYEAQ. CDR3 bases: TGTGCCAGCAGCCTCGTCAGTGGTTGGTACTTC. Amino acids: CASSLVSGWYF.

The chain employs TRBV6-1 and TRBJ2-3; TRBD1 might be the D (6 bases). Trimming removed 5 bases from V and 1 base from J, with 10 bases in between. Germline CDR1 is MNHNS and CDR2 is SASEGT. This CDR3 is built from 14 residues. CDR3 DNA: TGTGCCAGCAGTCCCGCAGGGGGCACAGATACGCAGTATTTT. Its translation: CASSPAGGTDTQYF.

The V and J genes are TRBV6-1 and TRBJ1-3; maybe TRBD1 (6 bases). The CDR3 length is 15 residues. Germline lookup yields CDR1 MNHNS and CDR2 SASEGT. V shed 3 bases and J shed 3 bases, with 12 bases lying between them. The chain's CDR3 is CASSEGRGIGNTIYF. DNA for the CDR3: TGTGCCAGCAGTGAGGGGAGGGGGATTGGAAACACCATATATTTT.

Of note for this clone: The CDR3 does not close with the conserved phenylalanine or tryptophan, likely indicating a read error. It is unclear where the CDR3 begins or ends on the DNA, so no DNA is shown, and the CDR3 is as TCRdb lists it. The chain employs TRBV10-1 and TRBJ1-4. Germline CDR1 reads WNHNN; CDR2 reads SYGVQD (reference sequence). The CDR3 is made up of 10 amino acids, end residues included. CDR3 in amino acids: CASRIYLGLA.

V gene TRBV29-1 combines with J gene TRBJ2-7; no firm D call. This CDR3 spans 13 amino acids. Germline assignment: CDR1 SQVTM and CDR2 ANQGSEA. Between the trimmed V and J ends, which lost 4 bases and 2 bases, there was a span of 12 bases. The CDR3 sequence: CSVALPGAYEQYF. DNA of the CDR3: TGCAGCGTTGCCCTCCCTGGGGCCTACGAGCAGTACTTC.

This chain joins TRBV23-1 and TRBJ1-1, with D perhaps TRBD1 (5 bases). TRBV23-1 has ORF status, its function being uncertain. The CDR3 consists of 18 residues. V was shortened by 2 bases and J by 4 bases, with 23 bases between the two germline ends. CDR3 nucleotides: TGCGCCAGCAGTCAAATCACCCAATCGGGGCAAATCGCCACTGAAGCTTTCTTT. Amino acids: CASSQITQSGQIATEAFF.

The J gene is TRBJ1-2, the V gene TRBV4-1; D remains ambiguous. The CDR3 extends over 15 amino acids. Trimming removed 0 bases at V and 0 bases at J, with 8 bases between. CDR1 is MGHRA and CDR2 is YSYEKL in the germline V gene. The CDR3 sequence: CASSQEGRTNYGYTF. As DNA, the CDR3 is TGCGCCAGCAGCCAAGAGGGCAGAACTAACTATGGCTACACCTTC.

The chain is built from TRBV9 and TRBJ2-1; 7 bases are a match to TRBD2. This CDR3 has 15 residues. The V gene end was trimmed by 4 bases and the J gene end by 0 bases; junction bases not matched to a gene: 4. Germline CDR1 is SGDLS and CDR2 is YYNGEE. The CDR3 sequence is CASSPGTNSYNEQFF. CDR3 nucleotides: TGTGCCAGCAGCCCCGGGACTAACTCCTACAATGAGCAGTTCTTC. Full variable domain (rest looked up from reference TRBV9 and TRBJ2-1): DSGVTQTPKHLITATGQRVTLRCSPRSGDLSVYWYQQSLDQGLQFLIQYYNGEERAKGNILERFSAQQFPDLHSELNLSSLELGDSALYFCASSPGTNSYNEQFFGPGTRLTVL.